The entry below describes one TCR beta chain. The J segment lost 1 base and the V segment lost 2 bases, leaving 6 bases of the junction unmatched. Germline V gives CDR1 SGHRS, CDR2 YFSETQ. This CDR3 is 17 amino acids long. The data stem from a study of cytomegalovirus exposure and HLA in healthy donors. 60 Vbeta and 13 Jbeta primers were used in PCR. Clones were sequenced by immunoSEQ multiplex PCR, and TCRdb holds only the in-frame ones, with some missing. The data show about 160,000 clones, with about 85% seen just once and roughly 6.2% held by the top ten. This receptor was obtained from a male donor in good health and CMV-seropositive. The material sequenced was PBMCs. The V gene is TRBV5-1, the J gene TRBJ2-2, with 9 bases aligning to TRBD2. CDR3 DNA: TGCGCCAGCAGCTTTAATCCGACTAGCGGGAACACCGGGGAGCTGTTTTTT. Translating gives CASSFNPTSGNTGELFF.